This is a list of T cell receptor beta chains from one sample in a study of T cells in Graves' hyperthyroidism and ophthalmopathy. TCRdb reprocessed the multiplex PCR reads with MiXCR, giving one entry per CDR3 protein. The table lists some 400,000 distinct CDR3 sequences, around an eighth of them singletons. Sequencing was carried out using blood. The receptors were sampled from a man younger than 40 with Graves' hyperthyroidism that later progressed to Graves' ophthalmopathy. CDR3s include the opening cysteine and the closing phenylalanine or tryptophan. A D gene is named only where the DNA matches it firmly. Some rows mark clone size as missing; the rest say once, few, many or name a class of expanded clone.

v_gene	abundance	j_gene	d_gene	CDR3nt	CDR3aa
TRBV2	few	TRBJ1-4	.	TGTGCCAGCACCGAGAGTAGGAGTGAAAAACTGTTTTTT	CASTESRSEKLFF
TRBV12-3/TRBV12-4	.	TRBJ2-1	TRBD1	TGTGCCAGCAGCGGGGACAGAGTCGACAATGAGCAGTTCTTC	CASSGDRVDNEQFF
TRBV30	.	TRBJ1-2	TRBD1	TGTGCCTGGAGTGTAGGGACAGCGGTGGACTATGGCTACACCTTC	CAWSVGTAVDYGYTF
TRBV6-2/TRBV6-3	.	TRBJ2-5	.	TGTGCCAGCAGAGGGGCTAGGGGGGTCGAGACCCAGTACTTC	CASRGARGVETQYF
TRBV9	many	TRBJ1-3	.	TGTGCCAGCAGCGTAGGGGACACCATATATTTT	CASSVGDTIYF
TRBV5-6	.	TRBJ2-7	.	TGTGCCAGCAGCCGAACAGAAAGCTCCTACGAGCAGTACTTC	CASSRTESSYEQYF
TRBV13	many	TRBJ2-5	TRBD1	TGTGCCAGCAGCTCCGGGACAGCCCAAGAGACCCAGTACTTC	CASSSGTAQETQYF
TRBV6-1	many	TRBJ1-1	TRBD1	TGTGCCAGCACCGGGACAGGGGGCGGCACTGAAGCTTTCTTT	CASTGTGGGTEAFF
TRBV9	many	TRBJ1-5	.	TGTGCCAGCAGCGCGGGGAAGGGTATTGGACAGCCCCAGCATTTT	CASSAGKGIGQPQHF
TRBV20-1	.	TRBJ2-1	.	TGCAGTGCTAGAGATACTAGAAGCGAGCAGTTCTTC	CSARDTRSEQFF
TRBV4-1	many	TRBJ2-3	.	TGCGCCAGCAGCCAAGAACGGCAGCCACGCACAGATACGCAGTATTTT	CASSQERQPRTDTQYF
TRBV6-2/TRBV6-3	many	TRBJ2-1	TRBD1	TGTGCCAGCAGTTACATGCAGGGGGCGGGGTACAATGAGCAGTTCTTC	CASSYMQGAGYNEQFF
TRBV7-2	many	TRBJ2-1	.	TGTGCCAGCAGCTTATCAGAGGGGTACAATGAGCAGTTCTTC	CASSLSEGYNEQFF
TRBV27	many	TRBJ1-1	.	TGTGCCAGCAGTTTATCCTCCGTAGGACACACTGAAGCTTTCTTT	CASSLSSVGHTEAFF
TRBV11-3	many	TRBJ2-1	TRBD1	TGTGCCAGCAGCCTCCACTCGGACAGGGGGCAGGGTGAGCAGTTCTTC	CASSLHSDRGQGEQFF
TRBV9	few	TRBJ2-3	TRBD1	TGTGCCAGCAGCGCCGGGACAGGGATCACAGATACGCAGTATTTT	CASSAGTGITDTQYF
TRBV6-1	few	TRBJ1-5	.	TGTGCCAGCAGTGAAAATTATCAGCCCCAGCATTTT	CASSENYQPQHF